The 15 T cell receptor beta chains listed next were all sequenced from one sample in a study of control samples from healthy donors and cancer patients. Produced via immunoSEQ multiplex PCR; TCRdb's table is partial and in-frame only. Among more than 35,000 clones listed, over 70% were seen once. Sequenced material: PBMCs. The receptor source for this set is a woman aged 55 to 70 with lung cancer.

The chain combines TRBV7-9 with TRBJ1-6; D gene unclear. Germline values: CDR1 SEHNR, CDR2 FQNEAQ (reference sequence). The CDR3 is 12 amino acids. Trimming took off 5 bases at V and 10 bases at J, with 9 bases between the two ends. The CDR3 loop is CASSLSESPLHF. DNA of the CDR3: TGTGCCAGCAGCCTATCGGAGTCACCCCTCCACTTT.

V usage is TRBV27 and J usage is TRBJ1-1, with D possibly matching TRBD1 (6 bases). The CDR3 totals 13 residues. The germline V gene has CDR1 MNHEY and CDR2 SMNVEV (reference sequence). V was shortened by 4 bases and J by 2 bases, with 8 bases between the two germline ends. In nucleotides, the CDR3 is TGTGCCAGCAGTTCAGGGGATAACACTGAAGCTTTCTTT. This sequence encodes CASSSGDNTEAFF.

The gene calls are TRBV6-5 and TRBJ1-2; the D gene is possibly TRBD1 (5 bases). V was pared by 9 bases and J by 7 bases, with 18 bases between. The CDR3 has 13 residues. Germline CDR1 MNHEY, CDR2 SVGAGI. DNA of the CDR3: TGTGCCAGTGGGTCCGAGGCAGGGCTTGGCTACACCTTC. This codes for CASGSEAGLGYTF.

The rearrangement joins TRBV18 to TRBJ2-5; TRBD1 might be the D (6 bases). CDR1 is KGHSH and CDR2 is LQKENI in the germline V gene. This CDR3 region has 15 residues. V was trimmed by 3 bases and J by 8 bases, leaving 19 bases between them. The CDR3 region has the DNA TGTGCCAGCTCACCCCAAACAGGGTCGACTGAAACCCAGTACTTC. This gives the protein CASSPQTGSTETQYF.

In regard to this clone: The junction and the germline gene differ at one end; a read error may be behind it. Within the sample, other DNA sequences also encode this same CDR3. The gene calls are TRBV9 and TRBJ2-1; D possibly corresponds to TRBD2 (7 bases). CDR3 length: 15 residues. Germline V CDR1 and CDR2: SGDLS, YYNGEE. The CDR3 protein is CASSGGGGSYNEQFF. The CDR3 nucleotides read TGCGCCAGCAGCGGAGGGGGGGGCTCCTACAATGAGCAGTTCTTC.

On this clone itself: At one boundary the junction diverges from the germline segment, which might be a read error. V and J are TRBV27 and TRBJ2-1; D is perhaps TRBD1 (6 bases). Germline CDR1 and CDR2: MNHEY and SMNVEV (reference sequence). The CDR3 spans 16 residues. The CDR3 is CASTLTGNYYIGEQFF. DNA of the CDR3: TGTGCCAGCACTTTAACAGGGAATTACTATATAGGAGAGCAGTTCTTC.

The chain joins TRBV23-1 to TRBJ1-1; the D gene is possibly TRBD1 (6 bases). TRBV23-1 is recorded as an ORF, its role being uncertain. This CDR3 is 16 amino acids long. Trimming left V 4 bases short and J 5 bases short, with 20 bases between. Written as DNA, the CDR3 is TGCGCCAGCAGTCCAAAAATGGGGGCAAAAGGAACTGAAGCTTTCTTT. Translated: CASSPKMGAKGTEAFF.

V and J are TRBV9 and TRBJ1-5; D call uncertain. Germline loops: CDR1 SGDLS, CDR2 YYNGEE. Trimming shortened V by 0 bases and J by 2 bases, and 24 bases separated the two germline ends. The CDR3 loop spans 20 amino acids. CDR3 DNA sequence: TGTGCCAGCAGCGTAGCTCAGGAAGTACCTTTCCCGAAGGGCAATCAGCCCCAGCATTTT. This translates into CASSVAQEVPFPKGNQPQHF.

Sample share makes this clone medium-sized. This chain connects TRBV5-1 to TRBJ2-7; no reliable D call. Germline CDR1 and CDR2: SGHRS and YFSETQ. This CDR3 region has 13 residues. V was pared by 2 bases and J by 1 base, with 7 bases between. The chain's CDR3 is CASSFGGSYEQYF. CDR3 sequence (DNA): TGCGCCAGCAGCTTCGGCGGATCCTACGAGCAGTACTTC.

The V gene is TRBV28, the J gene TRBJ2-3; 8 nucleotides match TRBD1. Germline CDR1 and CDR2: MDHEN and SYDVKM. The CDR3 runs to 16 residues. The V gene end was trimmed by 8 bases and the J gene end by 2 bases; junction bases not matched to a gene: 12. The CDR3 is CASGLFPGQATDTQYF. The CDR3 nucleotides are TGTGCCAGCGGGTTGTTTCCGGGACAGGCCACAGATACGCAGTATTTT.

The chain links TRBV19 to TRBJ2-2, with D possibly called TRBD1 or TRBD2 (6 bases each). Between the trimmed V and J ends, which lost 8 bases and 1 base, there was a span of 14 bases. Germline V gives CDR1 LNHDA, CDR2 SQIVND (reference sequence). The CDR3 is 15 residues long. The CDR3 nucleotides read TGTGCCAGTCGGGCGGAGGGGGGGAACACCGGGGAGCTGTTTTTT. Amino acid sequence: CASRAEGGNTGELFF.

The chain recombines TRBV15 with TRBJ1-2, with D possibly TRBD1 on 6 matching bases. The CDR3 is 12 residues long. V lost 5 bases, J lost 9 bases, and 13 bases lay in between. CDR1 LNHNV and CDR2 YYDKDF come from the germline V gene (reference sequence). In DNA, the CDR3 is TGTGCCACCAGCGAAGACAGGACGCGCTACACCTTC. Amino acid sequence: CATSEDRTRYTF.

This clone was seen a handful of times. The chain employs TRBV27 and TRBJ2-3; D tentatively fits TRBD1 or TRBD2 (5 bases each). Germline CDR1 and CDR2: MNHEY and SMNVEV (reference sequence). The CDR3 is 15 residues long. V lost 2 bases, J lost 0 bases, and 9 bases lay in between. As DNA, the CDR3 is TGTGCCAGCAGTTTAAGTTGGGGGAGCACAGATACGCAGTATTTT. Amino acid sequence: CASSLSWGSTDTQYF.

The CDR3 loop is CASSPVEGGSGNTIYF. In DNA form, the CDR3 reads TGTGCCAGCTCACCGGTCGAGGGTGGCTCTGGAAACACCATATATTTT. The J gene is TRBJ1-3, the V gene TRBV18; no clear D. Trimming stripped 3 bases from V and 0 bases from J, with 12 bases between. The CDR3 covers 16 residues. Germline V gene data show CDR1 as KGHSH and CDR2 as LQKENI.

V and J are TRBV28 and TRBJ1-5; D might be TRBD1 (5 bases). Germline CDR1 is MDHEN and CDR2 is SYDVKM. This CDR3 has 12 residues. V gave up 7 bases and J gave up 4 bases, with 8 bases separating them. CDR3 in DNA: TGTGCCAGCACGCAGGGTAATCAGCCCCAGCATTTT. It yields the protein CASTQGNQPQHF. The complete variable domain, with remaining parts taken from reference TRBV28 and TRBJ1-5, reads DVKVTQSSRYLVKRTGEKVFLECVQDMDHENMFWYRQDPGLGLRLIYFSYDVKMKEKGDIPEGYSVSREKKERFSLILESASTNQTSMYLCASTQGNQPQHFGDGTRLSIL.